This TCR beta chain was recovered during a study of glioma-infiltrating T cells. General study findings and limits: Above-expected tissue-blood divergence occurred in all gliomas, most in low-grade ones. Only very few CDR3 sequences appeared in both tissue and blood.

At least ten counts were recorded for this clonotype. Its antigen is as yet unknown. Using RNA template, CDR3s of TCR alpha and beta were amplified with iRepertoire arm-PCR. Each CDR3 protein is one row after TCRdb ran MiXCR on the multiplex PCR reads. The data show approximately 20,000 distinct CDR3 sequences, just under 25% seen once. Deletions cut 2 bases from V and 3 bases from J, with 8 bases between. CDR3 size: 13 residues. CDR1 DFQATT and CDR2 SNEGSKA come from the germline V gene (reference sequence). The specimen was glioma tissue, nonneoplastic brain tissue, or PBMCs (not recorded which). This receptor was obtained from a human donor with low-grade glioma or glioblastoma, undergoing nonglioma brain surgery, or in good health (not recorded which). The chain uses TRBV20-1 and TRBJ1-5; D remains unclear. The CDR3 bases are TGCAGTGCTAGAAGACAAACCAATCAGCCCCAGCATTTT. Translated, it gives CSARRQTNQPQHF.